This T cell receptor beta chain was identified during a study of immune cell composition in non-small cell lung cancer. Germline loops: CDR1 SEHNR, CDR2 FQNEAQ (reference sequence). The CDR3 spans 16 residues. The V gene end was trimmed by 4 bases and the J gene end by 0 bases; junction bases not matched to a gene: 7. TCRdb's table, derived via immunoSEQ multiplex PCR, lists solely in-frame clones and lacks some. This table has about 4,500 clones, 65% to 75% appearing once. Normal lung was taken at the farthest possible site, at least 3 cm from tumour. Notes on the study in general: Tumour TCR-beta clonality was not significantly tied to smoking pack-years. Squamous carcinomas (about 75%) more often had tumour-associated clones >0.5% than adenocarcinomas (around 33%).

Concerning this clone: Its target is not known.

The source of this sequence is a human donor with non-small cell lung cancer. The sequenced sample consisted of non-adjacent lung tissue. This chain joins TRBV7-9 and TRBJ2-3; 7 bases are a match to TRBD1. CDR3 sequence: CASSYGTAHSTDTQYF. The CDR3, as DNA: TGTGCCAGCAGCTACGGGACAGCACATAGCACAGATACGCAGTATTTT.